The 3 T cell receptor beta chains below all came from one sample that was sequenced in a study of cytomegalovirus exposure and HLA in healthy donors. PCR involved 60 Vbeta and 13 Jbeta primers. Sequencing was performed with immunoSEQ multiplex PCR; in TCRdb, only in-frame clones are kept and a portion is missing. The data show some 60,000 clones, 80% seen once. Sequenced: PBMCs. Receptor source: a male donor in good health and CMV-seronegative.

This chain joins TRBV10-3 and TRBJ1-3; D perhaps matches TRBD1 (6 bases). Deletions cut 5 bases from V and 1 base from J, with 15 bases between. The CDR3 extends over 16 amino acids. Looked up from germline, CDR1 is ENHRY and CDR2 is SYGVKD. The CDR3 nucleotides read TGTGCCATCAGTCGTGAAACAGGGCGGTCTGGAAACACCATATATTTT. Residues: CAISRETGRSGNTIYF.

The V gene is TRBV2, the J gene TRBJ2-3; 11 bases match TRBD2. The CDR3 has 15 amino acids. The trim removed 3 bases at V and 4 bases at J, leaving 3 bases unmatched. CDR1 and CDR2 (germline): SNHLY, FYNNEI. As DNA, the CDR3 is TGTGCCAGCAGTGAGGGTAGCGGGGGGGCAGATACGCAGTATTTT. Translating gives CASSEGSGGADTQYF.

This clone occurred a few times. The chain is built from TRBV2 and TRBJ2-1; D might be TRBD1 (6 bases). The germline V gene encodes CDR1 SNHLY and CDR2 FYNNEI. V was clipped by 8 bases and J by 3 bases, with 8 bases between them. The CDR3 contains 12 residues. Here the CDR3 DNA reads TGTGCCAGCGGGGGACACTACAATGAGCAGTTCTTC. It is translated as CASGGHYNEQFF. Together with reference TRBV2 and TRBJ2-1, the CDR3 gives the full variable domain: EPEVTQTPSHQVTQMGQEVILRCVPISNHLYFYWYRQILGQKVEFLVSFYNNEISEKSEIFDDQFSVERPDGSNFTLKIRSTKLEDSAMYFCASGGHYNEQFFGPGTRLTVL.